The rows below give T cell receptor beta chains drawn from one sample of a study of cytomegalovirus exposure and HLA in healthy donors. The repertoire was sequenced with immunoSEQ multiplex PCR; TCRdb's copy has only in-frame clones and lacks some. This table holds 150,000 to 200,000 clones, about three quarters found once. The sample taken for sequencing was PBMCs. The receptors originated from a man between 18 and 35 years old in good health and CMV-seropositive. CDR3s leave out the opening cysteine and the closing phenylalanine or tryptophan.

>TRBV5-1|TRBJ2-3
ASSLGDRSTDTQY
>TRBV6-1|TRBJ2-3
ASRTTSGRSGTQY
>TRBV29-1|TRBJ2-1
SVEGTSDLSPYNEQF
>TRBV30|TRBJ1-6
AWSAASYFNSPLH
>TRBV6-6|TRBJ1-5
ASSLFNQPQH
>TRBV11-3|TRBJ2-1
ASSLTGYEQF
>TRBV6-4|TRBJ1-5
ASSAELDQPQH
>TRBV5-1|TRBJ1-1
ASSLDPGAEAF
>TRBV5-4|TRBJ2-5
ASSLVTSGRETQY
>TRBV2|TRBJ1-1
ASSDRTARAF
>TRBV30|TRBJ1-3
AWSGPSSSGNTIY
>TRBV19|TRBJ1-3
ASSASQGNTIY
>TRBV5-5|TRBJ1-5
ASSLDGGSQPQH
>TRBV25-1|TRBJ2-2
ASSDSRLAAGELF
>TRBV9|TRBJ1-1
ASSVEGGVTEAF
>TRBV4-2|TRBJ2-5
ASSPRGTGANQETQY
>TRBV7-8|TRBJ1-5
ASSESGGGNQPQH
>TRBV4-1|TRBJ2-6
ASSHLDRTGANVLT
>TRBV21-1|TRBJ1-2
ASSKAGVYGYT
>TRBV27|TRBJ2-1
ASSLVLAGGDANEQF
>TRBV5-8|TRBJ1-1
ASSRRVRGQLRNTEAF
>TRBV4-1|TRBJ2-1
ASSPPVQIPNNEQF
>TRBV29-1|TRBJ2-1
SVESRDSHYNEQF
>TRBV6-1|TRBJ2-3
ASSERHPDTQY
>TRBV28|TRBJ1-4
ASTLPGILNEKLF
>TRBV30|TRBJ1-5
AWSGTGNQPQH
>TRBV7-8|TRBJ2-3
ASSLGLYGTGTDTQY
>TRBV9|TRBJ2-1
ASSAKAGTPNEQF
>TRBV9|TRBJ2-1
ASSPESQRGAGDEQF
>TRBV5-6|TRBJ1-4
ASRSQGKDEKLF
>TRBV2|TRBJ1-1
ASSGAGGYTEAF
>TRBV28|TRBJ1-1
ASRPGSTHIEAF
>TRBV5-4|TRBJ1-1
ASSRWGGTEAF
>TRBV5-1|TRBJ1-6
ASSLGGPLYNSPLH
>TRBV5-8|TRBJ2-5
ASSLGLAGQETQY
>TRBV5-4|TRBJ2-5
ASSLVGRGSRQETQY
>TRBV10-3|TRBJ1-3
ASRDGSSGNTIY
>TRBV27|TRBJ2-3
ASSSSGRYADTQY
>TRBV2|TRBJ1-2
ASSERMGLVGYT
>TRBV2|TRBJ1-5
ASSEVPGQGYYSNQPQH
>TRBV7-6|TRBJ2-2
ASSPPTGGELF
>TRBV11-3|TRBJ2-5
ASSPLTGEETQY
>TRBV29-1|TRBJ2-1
SISTSGRNEQF
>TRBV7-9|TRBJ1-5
AIGTGDNQPQH